The 27 T cell receptor beta chains below come from one sample, sequenced in a study of Graves' ophthalmopathy and Graves' hyperthyroidism. Researchers took RNA transcripts and amplified TCR beta CDR3 regions from them. First-round RT-PCR with HTBI primers preceded a second-round multiplex PCR. A single record per CDR3 protein comes from TCRdb applying MiXCR to the multiplex PCR reads. The profile covers approximately 700,000 distinct CDR3 sequences, with 40% appearing a single time and 44% taken by the ten largest. What was sequenced was peripheral blood. These receptors all come from an adult man with Graves' ophthalmopathy.

This clonotype was counted between two and nine times. The chain joins TRBV7-9 to TRBJ1-1, with D hard to call. V was pared by 4 bases and J by 7 bases, with 10 bases between. CDR1 SEHNR and CDR2 FQNEAQ come from the germline V gene (reference sequence). The CDR3 is 12 amino acids. In DNA, the CDR3 is TGTGCCAGCAGCTCCTCGAATTTTGAAGCTTTCTTT. Protein: CASSSSNFEAFF. Full variable domain (remainder filled in from reference TRBV7-9 and TRBJ1-1): DTGVSQNPRHKITKRGQNVTFRCDPISEHNRLYWYRQTLGQGPEFLTYFQNEAQLEKSRLLSDRFSAERPKGSFSTLEIQRTEQGDSAMYLCASSSSNFEAFFGQGTRLTVV.

This rearrangement joins TRBV20-1 to TRBJ2-7, with D possibly matching TRBD2 (7 bases). CDR3 size: 15 residues. Germline CDR1 reads DFQATT; CDR2 reads SNEGSKA (reference sequence). CDR3 sequence: CTTEGGGPLTYEQYF. CDR3 bases: TGCACCACCGAGGGGGGGGGCCCTCTCACCTACGAGCAGTACTTC.

Details on this clonotype: One end of the junction does not line up with germline, which may come from a read error. The gene calls are TRBV2 and TRBJ2-5; TRBD1 matches at 7 bases. There are 13 residues in the CDR3. Germline CDR1 SNHLY, CDR2 FYNNEI. DNA of the CDR3: TGTGCCGGCAGCCAGGGGGAGAGGGGGACCCAGTACTTC. Its protein product is CAGSQGERGTQYF.

The chain uses TRBV9 and TRBJ1-2, with a possible D match to TRBD1 (5 bases). This CDR3 spans 16 amino acids. Trimming took off 4 bases at V and 4 bases at J, with 20 bases between the two ends. Per the germline V gene, CDR1 is SGDLS and CDR2 is YYNGEE. This CDR3 is CASSLYGRGKSYGYTF. DNA of the CDR3: TGTGCCAGCAGCTTATATGGGAGGGGAAAGAGCTATGGCTACACCTTC.

Only a few counts were recorded for this clonotype. The chain carries TRBV10-3 and TRBJ1-3, with 7 positions matching TRBD1. The V gene end was trimmed by 10 bases and the J gene end by 0 bases; junction bases not matched to a gene: 6. Germline CDR1 reads ENHRY; CDR2 reads SYGVKD. The CDR3 length is 14 residues. The CDR3 DNA sequence: TGTGCCAGCGCCCGGGACAGCTCTGGAAACACCATATATTTT. Amino acids: CASARDSSGNTIYF.

This clonotype was detected only a few times. The chain combines TRBV7-2 with TRBJ1-2, with D uncertain. CDR1 SGHTA and CDR2 FQGNSA come from the germline V gene. The V gene lost 5 bases and the J gene lost 4 bases, with 20 bases spanning the gap. This CDR3 is built from 16 residues. CDR3 DNA sequence: TGTGCCAGCAGCGTTGAAGATCGGAGAGAGACCTATGGCTACACCTTC. Translation: CASSVEDRRETYGYTF.

Many counts were recorded for this clonotype. The rearrangement links TRBV20-1 to TRBJ2-7; D call uncertain. The germline V gene encodes CDR1 DFQATT and CDR2 SNEGSKA (reference sequence). The CDR3 is 12 residues long. Trimming removed 3 bases at V and 2 bases at J, with 8 bases between. Written as DNA, the CDR3 is TGCAGTGCTAGTGCGGAGACCTACGAGCAGTACTTC. This translates into CSASAETYEQYF.

This clonotype was recorded many times. The rearrangement links TRBV19 to TRBJ1-2, with a tentative D call TRBD1 (6 bases). The CDR3 has 12 amino acids. In germline, CDR1 is LNHDA, CDR2 SQIVND (reference sequence). The ends were cut back, 7 bases at V and 5 bases at J, with 11 bases in the middle. The CDR3 nucleotides are TGTGCCAGTACCCCGACAGGATATGGCTACACCTTC. Amino acid sequence: CASTPTGYGYTF.

This clonotype came up a few times. The CDR3 DNA reads TGTGCCAGCAGCCAAGCAACGGGGGGACCCACCGGGGAGCTGTTTTTT. Its translation is CASSQATGGPTGELFF. This chain joins TRBV14 and TRBJ2-2; the match to TRBD2 covers 7 bases. V shed 1 base, J shed 4 bases, and the junction held 6 bases outside the gene matches. This CDR3 region has 16 residues. Per the germline V gene, CDR1 is SGHDN and CDR2 is FVKESK.

Of note for this clonotype: One base away lies a much larger clone, so this may be a sequencing read error. CDR3: CASRVAVGGETQYF. The CDR3 DNA is TGTGCCAGCAGGGTAGCGGTAGGGGGCGAGACCCAGTACTTC. The chain employs TRBV7-9 and TRBJ2-5, with TRBD1 as a possible D gene (7 bases). CDR3 length equals 14 residues. Germline loops: CDR1 SEHNR, CDR2 FQNEAQ (reference sequence). V was pared by 6 bases and J by 5 bases, with 16 bases between.

Concerning this clonotype itself: A much larger clone lies a single base off, so this may be a read error. The chain combines TRBV7-9 with TRBJ1-5; D gene unclear. V shed 1 base and J shed 3 bases, with 10 bases lying between them. This CDR3 spans 15 amino acids. Germline-derived CDR1 and CDR2 are SEHNR and FQNEAQ (reference sequence). CDR3 in DNA: TGTGCCAGCAGCTTAGAGACATCGGACAATCAGCCCCAGCATTTT. It yields the protein CASSLETSDNQPQHF.

V is TRBV7-9 and J is TRBJ2-7; 7 bases align to TRBD1. The CDR3 totals 16 residues. Germline V gives CDR1 SEHNR, CDR2 FQNEAQ (reference sequence). V shed 6 bases and J 7 bases; nucleotides not matched to a gene: 18. The CDR3 region has the DNA TGTGCCAGCAGTGCCCGAGACAGGGTCGCACCGTCGGAGCAGTACTTC. Translating gives CASSARDRVAPSEQYF.

J is TRBJ1-6 and V is TRBV7-8, with D possibly TRBD1 on 5 matching bases. CDR1 and CDR2 from the germline V gene are SGHVS and FQNEAQ. The CDR3 has 13 residues. Trimming shortened V by 11 bases and J by 11 bases, and 19 bases separated the two germline ends. The chain's CDR3 is CAWSPRDLAPLHF. In nucleotides, the CDR3 is TGTGCCTGGAGTCCCAGGGATCTCGCACCCCTCCACTTT.

The chain joins TRBV20-1 to TRBJ1-1; D ambiguous. V was cut by 0 bases and J by 0 bases, with 11 bases left in between. This CDR3 contains 15 residues. Germline V gives CDR1 DFQATT, CDR2 SNEGSKA (reference sequence). CDR3: CSARDLLSMNTEAFF. CDR3 DNA: TGCAGTGCTAGAGATCTTCTGTCTATGAACACTGAAGCTTTCTTT.

A few counts support this clonotype. This chain links TRBV6-5 with TRBJ1-2; TRBD1 is a possible D gene (6 bases). Germline CDR1 reads MNHEY; CDR2 reads SVGAGI. This CDR3 region has 15 residues. Trimming took off 5 bases at V and 4 bases at J, with 17 bases between the two ends. CDR3 nucleotides: TGTGCCAGCAGTCGAACCCGGCAGGGGACCTATGGCTACACCTTC. It translates to CASSRTRQGTYGYTF.

The sample holds many counts of this clonotype. V usage is TRBV7-9 and J usage is TRBJ2-6; D not resolved. There are 15 residues in the CDR3. Trimming removed 1 base from V and 4 bases from J, with 8 bases in between. Germline lookup yields CDR1 SEHNR and CDR2 FQNEAQ (reference sequence). The CDR3 region has the DNA TGTGCCAGCAGCTTAGGGTATGGGGGGGCCAACGTCCTGACTTTC. Its protein product is CASSLGYGGANVLTF.

As for this clonotype: This may be a read error, as it is one base from a much larger clone. The V gene is TRBV9, the J gene TRBJ1-1; a possible D gene is TRBD1 (5 bases). The CDR3 has 16 residues. V was trimmed by 4 bases and J by 4 bases, leaving 20 bases between them. The V gene's germline CDR1 is SGDLS and CDR2 YYNGEE. CDR3 DNA sequence: TGTGCCAGCAGCACCGAGCCCCGTGGGGGTAGCACTGAAGCTTTCTTT. Residues: CASSTEPRGGSTEAFF.

V usage is TRBV7-2 and J usage is TRBJ1-5; the D is unclear. Deletions cut 2 bases from V and 0 bases from J, with 8 bases between. The length of the CDR3 is 15 residues. Per the germline V gene, CDR1 is SGHTA and CDR2 is FQGNSA. CDR3 coding DNA: TGTGCCAGCAGCTTAATTTTGACTAGCAATCAGCCCCAGCATTTT. Protein sequence: CASSLILTSNQPQHF.

The sample holds a few counts of this clonotype. V and J are TRBV20-1 and TRBJ1-3; D ambiguous. CDR1 DFQATT and CDR2 SNEGSKA come from the germline V gene (reference sequence). V was cut by 6 bases and J by 0 bases, with 12 bases left in between. This CDR3 has 14 amino acids. Here the CDR3 DNA reads TGCAGTGCAAGGCAAGGAAACTCTGGAAACACCATATATTTT. Translated: CSARQGNSGNTIYF.

This clonotype was counted ten times or more. The chain has TRBV7-2 and TRBJ1-5; D not certain. The CDR3 extends over 16 amino acids. V lost 5 bases to trimming and J lost 0 bases, with 14 bases between them. CDR1 is SGHTA and CDR2 is FQGNSA in the germline V gene. CDR3 residues: CASSAHTGISNQPQHF. The CDR3 DNA follows: TGTGCCAGCAGCGCGCACACCGGGATTAGCAATCAGCCCCAGCATTTT.

V and J are TRBV7-9 and TRBJ2-7; the match to TRBD2 covers 10 bases. V dropped 5 bases and J dropped 7; count of bases not matched to a gene: 5. Germline-derived CDR1 and CDR2 are SEHNR and FQNEAQ (reference sequence). This CDR3 region has 13 residues. Written as DNA, the CDR3 is TGTGCCAGCAGCCACCAAGCGGGAGGGGAGCAGTACTTC. Translated: CASSHQAGGEQYF. Variable domain in full (rest from reference TRBV7-9 and TRBJ2-7): DTGVSQNPRHKITKRGQNVTFRCDPISEHNRLYWYRQTLGQGPEFLTYFQNEAQLEKSRLLSDRFSAERPKGSFSTLEIQRTEQGDSAMYLCASSHQAGGEQYFGPGTRLTVT.

The J gene is TRBJ1-2, the V gene TRBV29-1, with D maybe TRBD1 (5 bases). Trimming removed 1 base at V and 1 base at J, with 13 bases between. Germline values: CDR1 SQVTM, CDR2 ANQGSEA. The CDR3 has 15 amino acids. CDR3 DNA sequence: TGCAGCGTTGAAGGGAGTGGGGACCTTAACTATGGCTACACCTTC. Translating it yields CSVEGSGDLNYGYTF. Full variable domain (remainder filled in from reference TRBV29-1 and TRBJ1-2): SAVISQKPSRDICQRGTSLTIQCQVDSQVTMMFWYRQQPGQSLTLIATANQGSEATYESGFVIDKFPISRPNLTFSTLTVSNMSPEDSSIYLCSVEGSGDLNYGYTFGSGTRLTVV.

The chain couples TRBV5-5 to TRBJ1-4, with D maybe TRBD1 (5 bases). The CDR3 loop spans 15 amino acids. V dropped 0 bases and J dropped 5 bases, with 11 bases sitting between them. In germline, CDR1 is SGHKS, CDR2 YYEKEE (reference sequence). The DNA for the CDR3 is TGTGCCAGCAGCTTGGTTGGCAGGGACAATGAAAAACTGTTTTTT. Protein sequence: CASSLVGRDNEKLFF.

V and J are TRBV19 and TRBJ1-2; tentatively, D is TRBD1 (5 bases). Germline V gives CDR1 LNHDA, CDR2 SQIVND (reference sequence). With 9 bases removed from V and 4 bases from J, the gap between germline ends came to 21 bases. The CDR3 has 15 amino acids. The CDR3 region is CASSPQGQARYGYTF. The CDR3 DNA reads TGTGCCAGCTCACCCCAGGGCCAGGCTCGCTATGGCTACACCTTC.

This clonotype was seen a few times. CDR3 sequence: CASSIGGTGVRTDEAFF. The CDR3 nucleotides are TGTGCCAGTAGTATTGGGGGGACAGGGGTTCGGACGGATGAAGCTTTCTTT. The V and J genes are TRBV19 and TRBJ1-1, with TRBD1 identical over 10 bases. Trimming removed 3 bases from V and 7 bases from J; junction bases left unmatched: 14. Germline V lookup: CDR1 LNHDA, CDR2 SQIVND (reference sequence). CDR3 length equals 17 residues.

The V call is TRBV15, the J call TRBJ1-1; no clear D gene. The CDR3 length is 15 residues. Germline CDR1 LNHNV, CDR2 YYDKDF (reference sequence). V lost 3 bases, J lost 1 base, and 12 bases lay in between. CDR3 protein: CATSSSRTSNTEAFF. For the CDR3, the DNA is TGTGCCACCAGCAGTTCGAGGACGTCGAACACTGAAGCTTTCTTT.

For this clonotype: No conserved phenylalanine or tryptophan ends this CDR3, so it is likely a read error. This chain connects TRBV7-9 to TRBJ2-5; a possible D gene is TRBD1 (6 bases). V was shortened by 5 bases and J by 0 bases, with 13 bases between the two germline ends. The V gene's germline CDR1 is SEHNR and CDR2 FQNEAQ (reference sequence). The CDR3 is 15 residues long. CDR3 sequence reads: CASSPVGANQETQYV. The CDR3 DNA reads TGTGCCAGCAGCCCGGTGGGGGCCAACCAAGAGACCCAGTACGTC.